This record looks at one TCR beta chain sequence and its context. Its antigen is unidentified. The authors drew 2.5 to 3 ml of blood from each donor. A template switching step added UMIs, each with a 6-nucleotide sample barcode. PCR of TCRalpha and TCRbeta cDNA was nested, with two rounds of about 16 and 10 cycles. One entry per CDR3 protein, without DNA, is what TCRdb gives after re-calling the 5' RACE reads. In total, the table holds about 43,000 distinct CDR3 sequences. CDR1 is SGHNT, CDR2 YYREEE, per germline (reference sequence). The CDR3 contains 14 residues. The data derive from a study of monozygotic twins with inflammatory bowel disease. Overall study findings and caveats: Evidence did not back any single strong signal or clonotype linked to IBD.

Sequences were obtained from blood. V is TRBV5-4 and J is TRBJ1-2; TCRdb's D call, TRBD1, is unchecked because there is no DNA. This sequence was found in a human donor with ulcerative colitis or Crohn's disease, or a healthy co-twin of an affected twin (not recorded which). The chain's CDR3 is CASSFFDRSYGYTF.